These T cell receptor beta chains were read from a single sample in a study of T cell responses to AZD1222 COVID-19 vaccine. Using immunoSEQ multiplex PCR, the repertoire was profiled, and TCRdb retains in-frame clones only, with some absent. There are roughly 77,000 clones in the sample; 92% occur only once, and 4.7% lies in the top ten. This material consisted of peripheral blood, taken 28 days after the second AZD1222 dose. The receptor source for this set is an adult who received the AZD1222 COVID-19 vaccine. The CDR3 runs from the conserved cysteine through the conserved F or W. The D gene is left open where the match is weak. Only some rows state a clone size, as once, few, many or a class for expanded clones.

d_gene	abundance	v_gene	j_gene	CDR3aa	CDR3nt
-	-	TRBV6-1	TRBJ2-7	CASSERQAGEQYF	TGTGCCAGCAGTGAACGCCAGGCAGGGGAGCAGTACTTC
-	-	TRBV28	TRBJ2-7	CASTYPGEDEQYF	TGTGCCAGCACCTACCCCGGGGAAGACGAGCAGTACTTC
-	-	TRBV29-1	TRBJ2-7	CSVGGGQANSYEQYF	TGCAGCGTTGGGGGGGGACAGGCCAACTCCTACGAGCAGTACTTC
-	once	TRBV4-2	TRBJ1-4	CASSQDYRDEKLFF	TGTGCCAGCAGCCAAGATTACAGGGACGAAAAACTGTTTTTT
-	-	TRBV18	TRBJ1-4	CASSPDRLATNEKLFF	TGTGCCAGCTCACCGGACAGACTTGCAACTAATGAAAAACTGTTTTTT
TRBD2	-	TRBV5-6	TRBJ2-4	CASSLNGGAKNIQYF	TGTGCCAGCAGCCTGAACGGGGGGGCCAAAAACATTCAGTACTTC
-	-	TRBV5-1	TRBJ2-1	CASNEGPGNEQFF	TGCGCCAGTAATGAAGGGCCCGGCAATGAGCAGTTCTTC
TRBD1	-	TRBV19	TRBJ1-2	CASTIRTGAGGYGYTF	TGTGCCAGTACCATTCGGACAGGGGCTGGCGGCTATGGCTACACCTTC
TRBD1	few	TRBV19	TRBJ1-2	CASSPQGGQRYYGYTF	TGTGCCAGTAGTCCCCAAGGGGGACAGAGATACTATGGCTACACCTTC
TRBD2	-	TRBV7-8	TRBJ2-1	CASSLVLAGATTFNEQFF	TGTGCCAGCAGCTTAGTTCTAGCGGGCGCCACCACCTTCAATGAGCAGTTCTTC
TRBD1	-	TRBV19	TRBJ1-4	CASSLGQTTNEKLFF	TGTGCCAGTAGTCTGGGACAGACGACTAATGAAAAACTGTTTTTT
-	-	TRBV5-4	TRBJ1-4	CASSDSPEGNEKLFF	TGTGCCAGCAGCGACAGCCCGGAGGGGAATGAAAAACTGTTTTTT
TRBD2	-	TRBV19	TRBJ2-1	CASSMYAGAHYNEQFF	TGTGCCAGTAGTATGTATGCGGGAGCCCACTACAATGAGCAGTTCTTC
TRBD1	-	TRBV9	TRBJ1-4	CASSVGQGNEKLFF	TGTGCCAGCAGCGTAGGACAGGGAAATGAAAAACTGTTTTTT
-	-	TRBV25-1	TRBJ2-7	CASSGDTAYEQYF	TGTGCCAGCAGTGGGGACACAGCCTACGAGCAGTACTTC
TRBD2	-	TRBV30	TRBJ2-3	CARSLGLAGADTQYF	TGTGCCCGCTCCCTGGGACTAGCGGGAGCAGATACGCAGTATTTT
-	-	TRBV5-1	TRBJ2-2	CASSLRDPNTGELFF	TGCGCCAGCAGCTTGCGGGACCCGAACACCGGGGAGCTGTTTTTT
-	-	TRBV11-1	TRBJ1-4	CASSKTGRGTNEKLFF	TGTGCCAGCAGCAAGACAGGAAGAGGGACTAATGAAAAACTGTTTTTT